This entry features one T cell receptor beta chain sequence. The data were obtained in a study of blood T cell repertoires in COVID-19. Study at large: Spain, Italy and the United States supplied samples that represented acute and convalescent COVID-19.

Generated by immunoSEQ multiplex PCR, the TCRdb table keeps only in-frame clones and is missing some. The repertoire holds some 400,000 clones, with almost 90% as singletons. This CDR3 spans 14 amino acids. Germline values: CDR1 MNHEY, CDR2 SVGAGI. Trimming at V came to 6 bases and at J to 12 bases, leaving 10 bases not matched to a gene. This chain links TRBV6-5 with TRBJ2-1; TRBD2 matches 11 bases. The source of this sequence is a man between 18 and 29 years old with active or convalescent COVID-19. The sample was peripheral blood. This CDR3 is CASRTGLAEGVQFF. The CDR3 region has the DNA TGTGCCAGCAGGACGGGACTAGCGGAGGGGGTGCAGTTCTTC.